This is a list of T cell receptor beta chains from one sample in a study of blood T cell repertoires in COVID-19. The method was immunoSEQ multiplex PCR; TCRdb's version includes in-frame clones alone and lacks a portion of them. This table holds approximately 220,000 clones, nearly 90% found once. The sequencing input was PBMCs or T cells enriched from blood (not recorded which). The source of these receptors is a woman in her 30s with acute COVID-19. The CDR3 runs from the conserved cysteine through the conserved F or W. A D gene is named only where the DNA matches it firmly. Clone size is given for some rows only: seen once, a few or many times, or a class if the clone is expanded.

abundance: once; j_gene: TRBJ2-1; d_gene: TRBD2; v_gene: TRBV7-2; CDR3aa: CASSLVAGGNEQFF; CDR3nt: TGTGCCAGCAGCTTAGTAGCGGGGGGCAATGAGCAGTTCTTC
abundance: NA; j_gene: TRBJ1-1; d_gene: TRBD1; v_gene: TRBV10-1; CDR3aa: CASSLQGGLFMNTEAFF; CDR3nt: TGCGCCAGCAGTCTACAGGGGGGCCTTTTTATGAACACTGAAGCTTTCTTT
abundance: NA; j_gene: TRBJ2-7; d_gene: TRBD2; v_gene: TRBV6-2/TRBV6-3; CDR3aa: CASSYSTSGGPEQYF; CDR3nt: TGTGCCAGCAGTTACTCGACTAGCGGGGGACCTGAGCAGTACTTC
abundance: NA; j_gene: TRBJ2-5; d_gene: TRBD1; v_gene: TRBV2; CDR3aa: CASSEGQGVDQETQYF; CDR3nt: TGTGCCAGCAGTGAGGGACAGGGGGTTGACCAAGAGACCCAGTACTTC
abundance: once; j_gene: TRBJ2-2; d_gene: TRBD2; v_gene: TRBV29-1; CDR3aa: CSVVGLAGTGELFF; CDR3nt: TGCAGCGTCGTGGGACTAGCGGGGACCGGGGAGCTGTTTTTT
abundance: NA; j_gene: TRBJ2-7; d_gene: NA; v_gene: TRBV4-1; CDR3aa: CASSQDWGSSSSYEQYF; CDR3nt: TGCGCCAGCAGCCAAGATTGGGGCTCGTCGAGCTCCTACGAGCAGTACTTC
abundance: NA; j_gene: TRBJ1-6; d_gene: NA; v_gene: TRBV28; CDR3aa: CASSLRSYNSPLHF; CDR3nt: TGTGCCAGCAGTTTGCGCTCCTATAATTCACCCCTCCACTTT
abundance: NA; j_gene: TRBJ1-1; d_gene: NA; v_gene: TRBV19; CDR3aa: CASSIGGRAEAFF; CDR3nt: TGTGCCAGTAGTATAGGGGGCAGGGCTGAAGCTTTCTTT
abundance: NA; j_gene: TRBJ1-1; d_gene: NA; v_gene: TRBV5-6; CDR3aa: CASTIFQGGTEAFF; CDR3nt: TGTGCCAGCACCATCTTCCAGGGTGGCACTGAAGCTTTCTTT
abundance: many; j_gene: TRBJ2-6; d_gene: NA; v_gene: TRBV3-1/TRBV3-2; CDR3aa: CASSPPSSGANVLTF; CDR3nt: TGTGCCAGCAGCCCACCTTCGAGTGGGGCCAACGTCCTGACTTTC
abundance: NA; j_gene: TRBJ1-2; d_gene: TRBD1; v_gene: TRBV4-2; CDR3aa: CASSPRTGDDYGYTF; CDR3nt: TGTGCCAGCAGCCCCCGGACAGGGGATGATTATGGCTACACCTTC
abundance: NA; j_gene: TRBJ2-3; d_gene: TRBD2; v_gene: TRBV30; CDR3aa: CAWSGGLAEDTQYF; CDR3nt: TGTGCCTGGAGTGGTGGACTAGCGGAAGATACGCAGTATTTT
abundance: NA; j_gene: TRBJ1-2; d_gene: TRBD1; v_gene: TRBV5-6; CDR3aa: CASSLLRGQGGSGYTF; CDR3nt: TGTGCCAGCAGCTTGTTAAGGGGACAGGGGGGTAGTGGCTACACCTTC
abundance: NA; j_gene: TRBJ2-7; d_gene: NA; v_gene: TRBV3-1/TRBV3-2; CDR3aa: CASSQVGAEQYF; CDR3nt: TGTGCCAGCAGCCAAGTAGGGGCCGAGCAGTACTTC
abundance: NA; j_gene: TRBJ2-5; d_gene: NA; v_gene: TRBV6-1; CDR3aa: CASSEVRETQYF; CDR3nt: TGTGCCAGCAGTGAAGTACGGGAGACCCAGTACTTC
abundance: once; j_gene: TRBJ2-2; d_gene: NA; v_gene: TRBV7-3; CDR3aa: CASRPGQHGLNTGELFF; CDR3nt: TGTGCCAGCAGACCCGGACAGCACGGCTTGAACACCGGGGAGCTGTTTTTT
abundance: NA; j_gene: TRBJ2-5; d_gene: TRBD1; v_gene: TRBV5-1; CDR3aa: CASSSITGVHQETQYF; CDR3nt: TGCGCCAGCAGCTCAATTACAGGGGTCCACCAAGAGACCCAGTACTTC
abundance: NA; j_gene: TRBJ2-2; d_gene: NA; v_gene: TRBV30; CDR3aa: CAWEQGLVTGELFF; CDR3nt: TGTGCCTGGGAACAGGGTTTGGTCACCGGGGAGCTGTTTTTT
abundance: NA; j_gene: TRBJ1-3; d_gene: NA; v_gene: TRBV3-1/TRBV3-2; CDR3aa: CASSQFAISGNTIYF; CDR3nt: TGTGCCAGCAGCCAGTTCGCGATCTCTGGAAACACCATATATTTT
abundance: NA; j_gene: TRBJ2-2; d_gene: TRBD1; v_gene: TRBV4-1; CDR3aa: CASSQGSATGTTGELFF; CDR3nt: TGCGCCAGCAGCCAAGGTTCCGCGACAGGGACCACCGGGGAGCTGTTTTTT
abundance: NA; j_gene: TRBJ2-7; d_gene: NA; v_gene: TRBV2; CDR3aa: CASTTGYEQYF; CDR3nt: TGTGCCAGCACTACCGGGTACGAGCAGTACTTC
abundance: once; j_gene: TRBJ1-6; d_gene: TRBD1; v_gene: TRBV2; CDR3aa: CASTDGTGGNSPLHF; CDR3nt: TGTGCCAGCACCGATGGGACAGGGGGAAATTCACCCCTCCACTTT
abundance: NA; j_gene: TRBJ1-1; d_gene: TRBD1; v_gene: TRBV7-9; CDR3aa: CASSFPTTGFNTEAFF; CDR3nt: TGTGCCAGCAGCTTCCCAACGACAGGGTTTAACACTGAAGCTTTCTTT
abundance: once; j_gene: TRBJ1-2; d_gene: NA; v_gene: TRBV7-2; CDR3aa: CASSFNGNYGYTF; CDR3nt: TGTGCCAGCAGCTTTAACGGGAACTATGGCTACACCTTC
abundance: once; j_gene: TRBJ1-5; d_gene: TRBD1; v_gene: TRBV4-1; CDR3aa: CASSQRQGGTNQPQHF; CDR3nt: TGCGCCAGCAGCCAGCGACAGGGGGGGACCAATCAGCCCCAGCATTTT
abundance: NA; j_gene: TRBJ2-6; d_gene: TRBD1; v_gene: TRBV19; CDR3aa: CASSSQGATSGANVLTF; CDR3nt: TGTGCCAGTAGTAGCCAGGGGGCAACCTCTGGGGCCAACGTCCTGACTTTC
abundance: NA; j_gene: TRBJ1-1; d_gene: NA; v_gene: TRBV25-1; CDR3aa: CASSGGGTEAFF; CDR3nt: TGTGCCAGCAGTGGGGGGGGGACTGAAGCTTTCTTT
abundance: NA; j_gene: TRBJ1-5; d_gene: TRBD1; v_gene: TRBV19; CDR3aa: CASSQGANQPQHF; CDR3nt: TGTGCCAGCTCACAGGGGGCCAATCAGCCCCAGCATTTT
abundance: NA; j_gene: TRBJ2-1; d_gene: NA; v_gene: TRBV7-2; CDR3aa: CASSSYRAGENNEQFF; CDR3nt: TGTGCCAGCAGCTCGTACAGGGCGGGGGAAAACAATGAGCAGTTCTTC
abundance: once; j_gene: TRBJ1-2; d_gene: TRBD1; v_gene: TRBV4-1; CDR3aa: CASSPPDRMVGGYTF; CDR3nt: TGCGCCAGCAGCCCGCCGGACAGGATGGTGGGAGGCTACACCTTC
abundance: NA; j_gene: TRBJ1-1; d_gene: NA; v_gene: TRBV28; CDR3aa: CASSFSRGYTEAFF; CDR3nt: TGTGCCAGCAGTTTCAGTCGGGGGTACACTGAAGCTTTCTTT
abundance: NA; j_gene: TRBJ1-2; d_gene: NA; v_gene: TRBV5-1; CDR3aa: CASSLDRYYGYTF; CDR3nt: TGCGCCAGCAGCTTGGACAGATACTATGGCTACACCTTC
abundance: NA; j_gene: TRBJ2-6; d_gene: NA; v_gene: TRBV20-1; CDR3aa: CSASLSGSRHSGANVLTF; CDR3nt: TGCAGTGCTAGTCTATCGGGGTCTCGCCACTCTGGGGCCAACGTCCTGACTTTC
abundance: NA; j_gene: TRBJ1-4; d_gene: TRBD1; v_gene: TRBV10-3; CDR3aa: CAISPGTGNEKLFF; CDR3nt: TGTGCCATCAGCCCCGGGACAGGCAATGAAAAACTGTTTTTT
abundance: NA; j_gene: TRBJ2-5; d_gene: TRBD2; v_gene: TRBV30; CDR3aa: CAWSTGLAGGETQYF; CDR3nt: TGTGCCTGGAGTACAGGACTAGCGGGGGGAGAGACCCAGTACTTC
abundance: NA; j_gene: TRBJ2-3; d_gene: NA; v_gene: TRBV9; CDR3aa: CASSVQGLLPSTDTQYF; CDR3nt: TGTGCCAGCAGCGTACAGGGACTCCTACCTAGCACAGATACGCAGTATTTT
abundance: NA; j_gene: TRBJ1-4; d_gene: NA; v_gene: TRBV5-1; CDR3aa: CASSPTGVNEKLFF; CDR3nt: TGCGCCAGCAGCCCGACAGGCGTTAATGAAAAACTGTTTTTT
abundance: NA; j_gene: TRBJ2-3; d_gene: TRBD2; v_gene: TRBV7-3; CDR3aa: CASSPSGASTDTQYF; CDR3nt: TGTGCCAGCAGCCCCAGCGGGGCTAGCACAGATACGCAGTATTTT
abundance: NA; j_gene: TRBJ2-7; d_gene: TRBD1; v_gene: TRBV4-3; CDR3aa: CASSQATGEVYEQYF; CDR3nt: TGCGCCAGCAGCCAGGCGACAGGGGAGGTCTACGAGCAGTACTTC
abundance: NA; j_gene: TRBJ2-7; d_gene: NA; v_gene: TRBV9; CDR3aa: CASSVAQGYEQYF; CDR3nt: TGTGCCAGCAGCGTAGCACAGGGTTACGAGCAGTACTTC
abundance: NA; j_gene: TRBJ2-7; d_gene: NA; v_gene: TRBV5-6; CDR3aa: CASSLLARAPYEQYF; CDR3nt: TGTGCCAGCAGCTTGCTTGCCAGGGCACCCTACGAGCAGTACTTC
abundance: NA; j_gene: TRBJ1-4; d_gene: TRBD1; v_gene: TRBV5-4; CDR3aa: CASSSTGVEEKLFF; CDR3nt: TGTGCCAGCAGCTCTACAGGGGTAGAGGAAAAACTGTTTTTT